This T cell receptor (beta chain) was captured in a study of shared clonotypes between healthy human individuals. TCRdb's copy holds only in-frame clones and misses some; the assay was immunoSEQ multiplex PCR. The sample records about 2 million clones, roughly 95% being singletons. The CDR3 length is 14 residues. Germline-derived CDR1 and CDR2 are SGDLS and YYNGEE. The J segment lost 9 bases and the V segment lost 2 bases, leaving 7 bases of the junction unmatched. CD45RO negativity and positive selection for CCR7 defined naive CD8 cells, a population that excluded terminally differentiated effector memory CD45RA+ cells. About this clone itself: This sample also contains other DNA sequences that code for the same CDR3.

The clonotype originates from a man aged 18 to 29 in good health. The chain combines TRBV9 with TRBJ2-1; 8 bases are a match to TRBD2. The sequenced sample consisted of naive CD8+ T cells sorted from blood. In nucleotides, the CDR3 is TGTGCCAGCAGCGTCGGGGGGGGAACGGCTGAGCAGTTCTTC. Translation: CASSVGGGTAEQFF.